This entry is about one T cell receptor beta chain. This clone's antigen is unknown. No much larger clonotype is one base removed from it; base qualities were not supplied. Using the deep immunoSEQ assay, multiplex PCR amplified TCR CDR3 regions from genomic DNA. Genomic DNA extracted from each cell subset was distributed evenly over all wells of several immunoSEQ 96-well plates, and each plate served as one replicate. Each replicate PCR for sorted subsets received approximately 220 ng genomic DNA, equal to roughly 29,000 T cell genomes. The purified libraries were quantified using a Qubit 3.0 fluorometer, sized with a Bioanalyzer 2100, and then quantified again using the KAPA Library Quantification kit. Every immunoSEQ 96-well plate was sequenced on a dedicated single-read 150-cycle Illumina NextSeq 550 flow cell. The authors' analysis ran thus. Because the immunoSEQ output held only junctional sequences and lacked quality scores, the filtering could not match the filtering applied to full-length reads. Sequences were annotated with PyIR, a Python wrapper for IgBLAST v1.9, using IMGT germline references to assign V/J genes and CDR3. Reads were removed for weak V/J assignments (E-value above 1e-6), missing CDR3, stop codons, out-of-frame junctions, or ambiguous translated residues. V3J clonotypes were defined as sequences sharing the same inferred V gene, J gene, and CDR3 amino acid sequence. Percentage overlap between repertoires was computed as shared unique clonotypes divided by the size of the smaller repertoire. RTK rarefaction, the Chao1 estimator, and Recon v2.1 estimates of unobserved clonotypes were used to assess repertoire richness. Generation probabilities were computed with OLGA for all TCRbeta clonotypes obtained by the gDNA method from a handful of donors. The table was pulled from immuneACCESS by TCRdb, which kept in-frame rearrangements only. Such tables lose some clones; where checked, under half of the loss comes from unresolved V genes, and the rest has no known cause. The DNA gave D and trimming, while V, J and clone size come from that table. Counted in this sample were approximately 2.4 million clones; almost 96% of them appeared once. The ten biggest clones cover about 0.13% of the sample.

Spanning cysteine to phenylalanine, the CDR3 consists of 15 amino acids. Only the CDR3 DNA is retained, 45 bases long and in frame from the first base. Cut back by 3 bases and 0 bases, the V and J ends lie 14 bases apart. From a lookup of the germline V gene (reference sequence), CDR1 and CDR2 are GTSNPN and SVGIG. Donors were healthy HIV-negative adults with no recently reported acute infections or vaccinations. Every donor was a Caucasian adult residing in Nashville, Tennessee, USA. CD4+ T cells were enriched by magnetic negative selection, after which naive cells were positively selected on CD45RA and the negative fraction was taken as the memory subset. Blood was collected by leukapheresis, and PBMCs were isolated by Ficoll-Histopaque density gradient centrifugation and then cryopreserved in liquid nitrogen vapor phase. Analytical flow cytometry was used to check the purity and quantity of each magnetically sorted T cell population. Each sorted fraction had its genomic DNA isolated and then quantified by UV absorbance on a Nanodrop 2000c.

These data belong to a study of shared clonotypes between healthy human individuals (dated by TCRdb to 2018 to 2020). In the study overall: A couple of women and a few men aged 18 to 49 years were included in the cohort. Per donor, three plates each were used for CD4 naive and CD4 memory, two for CD8 naive, and one for CD8 memory. To estimate repertoire size and how much clonotypes are shared between individuals, the study performed deep sequencing of blood TCR repertoires from roughly five healthy adults. To increase sequencing depth and limit assay-specific biases, TCR repertoire library preparation and sequencing were carried out by different laboratories using diverse techniques. Each donor's leukapheresis produced roughly between about 0.85 and 10 billion PBMCs. General conclusions and limits of the study: Larger estimated clonotype richness was generally found for naive subsets than for memory subsets. Compared with non-shared clonotypes, the clonotypes found in all four sorted-subset donors had higher generation probabilities. Sampling was restricted to blood, and TCR repertoires in tissue are likely to differ from TCR repertoires in blood. Even with the large sequencing depth, rarefaction of the sorted-subset datasets indicated that sequencing was incomplete. Because the study included only a small number of donors, the genetic and exposure-history diversity represented was limited. When a handful of donors were compared, the shared fraction of clonotypes was approximately 5% for naive CD4, around 4% for naive CD8, roughly 2.5% for memory CD4, and 0.4% for memory CD8. Pairwise subsampling indicated that sequencing depth was expected to affect the degree of clonotype sharing among donors.

Sequenced sample: naive CD4+ T cells sorted from blood. The sample's cell subset or site label, in plain terms: CD45RA+ positively selected. The chain uses TRBV30 and TRBJ1-1; the D gene assignment is ambiguous. The source of this sequence is a man aged 18 to 29 in good health. The CDR3 protein: CAWRLALRVNTEAFF. The nucleotide sequence is TGTGCCTGGAGGCTAGCTTTAAGGGTGAACACTGAAGCTTTCTTT.